This TCR beta chain was observed in a study of T cell changes during pregnancy in multiple sclerosis (dated by TCRdb to about 2019). Looking at the study overall: The study examined how the T cell repertoire changed over the course of pregnancy in women with multiple sclerosis.

Libraries were constructed by the immunoSEQ multiplex PCR assay. TCRdb carries this immuneACCESS record with in-frame sequences only. Its versions omit some clonotypes, under half of them owing to an unresolved V gene in the studies checked, with the rest unexplained. Present in this sample are under 150,000 clones, about 96% of which were seen just once. The ten biggest clones cover around 0.46% of the sample. CDR1 is given as MDHEN and CDR2 as SYDVKM, both from the germline V gene. The junction shows trimming of 6 bases on V and 4 bases on J, and the gene matches do not reach 2 bases of it. Spanning cysteine to phenylalanine, the CDR3 consists of 13 amino acids. The only DNA kept is the CDR3, 39 bases in frame from the first base. Remarks on this clone: Which antigen it targets is not known. No quality values exist for individual bases; no much larger clone is one base distant.

The clonotype comes from a female donor with multiple sclerosis, enrolled in a pregnancy study. The sequences come from peripheral blood, collected after pregnancy. The rearrangement joined TRBV28 to TRBJ2-7, and 11 junctional nucleotides match TRBD1. The DNA sequence reads TGTGCCAGCAGGGACAGGGGGCGATACGAGCAGTACTTC. It codes for CASRDRGRYEQYF.